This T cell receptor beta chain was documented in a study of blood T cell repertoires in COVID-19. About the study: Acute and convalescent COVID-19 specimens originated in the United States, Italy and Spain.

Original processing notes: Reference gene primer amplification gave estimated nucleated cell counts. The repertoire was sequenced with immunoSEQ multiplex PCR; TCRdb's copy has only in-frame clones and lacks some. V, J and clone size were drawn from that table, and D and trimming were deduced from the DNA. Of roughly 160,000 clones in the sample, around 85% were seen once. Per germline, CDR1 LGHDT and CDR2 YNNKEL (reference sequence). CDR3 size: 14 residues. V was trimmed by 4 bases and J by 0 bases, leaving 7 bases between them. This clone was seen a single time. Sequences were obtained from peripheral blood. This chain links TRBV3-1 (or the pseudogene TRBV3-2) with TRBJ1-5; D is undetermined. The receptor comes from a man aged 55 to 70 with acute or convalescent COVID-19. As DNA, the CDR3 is TGTGCCAGCAGCCGGCAGGATAGCAATCAGCCCCAGCATTTT. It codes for CASSRQDSNQPQHF.